The clone carrying this TCR beta chain has ten or more counts. The antigen is not known. This beta chain is off target for a library built for alpha chains, so its abundance means little. The record originates from a study of spatial heterogeneity in lung cancer. Study-level points and caveats: It was found that expanded intratumoral alpha and beta TCR counts tracked tumor mutation counts.

Stated time point: sample taken at primary tumor resection. The authors sequenced whole RNA from tumor, nontumor lung or frozen PBMC without sorting. Each TCR cDNA molecule carried a unique molecular identifier. In TCRdb, the 5' RACE reads were re-called with MiXCR into one record per CDR3 protein. The profile shows 5,600 or so distinct CDR3 sequences, 4.8% of them singletons. The length of the CDR3 is 13 residues. Germline CDR1 and CDR2: SEHNR and FQNEAQ (reference sequence). Trimming took off 6 bases at V and 6 bases at J, with 11 bases between the two ends. The TCR comes from a male donor with early-stage non-small cell lung cancer. J is TRBJ2-2 and V is TRBV7-9; D may match TRBD1 or TRBD2 (5 bases each). The sample consisted of lung tumor tissue, taken at surgery. This chain's CDR3 is CASRPPGPGELFF. CDR3 in DNA: TGTGCCAGCAGACCCCCGGGGCCCGGGGAGCTGTTTTTT.